This T cell receptor (beta chain) was profiled in a study of T cells in localized non-small cell lung cancer. Study-wide results and caveats: Appearances in adjacent lung were noted for a median approximately 52 of the top 100 tumor clones.

V lost 2 bases and J 3 bases, leaving 17 bases between the germline ends. The germline V gene encodes CDR1 SGHAT and CDR2 FQNNGV. The CDR3 length is 16 residues. This clone was found once. Its antigen is unknown. Generated by immunoSEQ multiplex PCR, the TCRdb table keeps only in-frame clones and is missing some. The sample consists of 50,000 to 70,000 clones, roughly 76% of them appearing once. This TCR was recovered from a man aged 40-75 years with stage II lung adenocarcinoma. The chain employs TRBV11-2 and TRBJ2-7; perhaps TRBD1 as D (6 bases). This specimen consisted of PBMCs, obtained before any cancer treatment. This CDR3 is CASSLYDRLLHYEQYF. The CDR3 nucleotides are TGTGCCAGCAGCTTATACGACAGGCTTCTACACTACGAGCAGTACTTC.